The 15 T cell receptor beta chains below come from one sample, sequenced in a study of blood T cell repertoires in COVID-19. Assay: immunoSEQ multiplex PCR; the TCRdb copy retains only in-frame clones and omits some. Among more than 200,000 clones listed, nearly 90% were seen once. The specimen sequenced was peripheral blood. The receptors were gathered from a middle-aged woman who had recovered from COVID-19.

This clone showed up just once. The rearrangement uses TRBV6-4 and TRBJ2-3; 10 bases are shared with TRBD2. Per the germline V gene, CDR1 is MRHNA and CDR2 is SNTAGT. Trimming removed 0 bases from V and 1 base from J; junction bases left unmatched: 1. The CDR3 has 16 residues. The CDR3 is CASSDSLAGGTDTQYF. For the CDR3, the DNA is TGTGCCAGCAGTGACTCCCTAGCGGGGGGCACAGATACGCAGTATTTT.

A single count supports this clone. The chain couples TRBV10-3 to TRBJ2-1; TRBD2 agrees at 8 bases. The CDR3 length is 15 residues. CDR1 is ENHRY and CDR2 is SYGVKD in the germline V gene. The trim removed 0 bases at V and 6 bases at J, leaving 4 bases unmatched. The CDR3 DNA sequence: TGTGCCATCAGTGAGTCGGATAGCGGGGTCAATGAGCAGTTCTTC. This codes for CAISESDSGVNEQFF.

This clone was counted a single time. The gene calls are TRBV25-1 and TRBJ1-1; perhaps TRBD1 as D (6 bases). Germline V CDR1 and CDR2: MGHDK, SYGVNS. This CDR3 comprises 15 residues. Deletions cut 5 bases from V and 6 bases from J, with 19 bases between. The CDR3 loop reads CASSKMDSRSSEAFF. The DNA of the CDR3 is TGTGCCAGCAGTAAGATGGACAGTCGATCTTCTGAAGCTTTCTTT.

The rearrangement links TRBV2 to TRBJ1-5; weak D call: TRBD1 (6 bases). This CDR3 comprises 12 residues. The V end lost 7 bases, the J end lost 6 bases, and 10 bases lay between the germline ends. Germline V gene lookup returns CDR1 SNHLY and CDR2 FYNNEI. CDR3 DNA sequence: TGTGCCAGCAAAGGGGGTTCTCAGCCCCAGCATTTT. This sequence encodes CASKGGSQPQHF.

V usage is TRBV30 and J usage is TRBJ2-7, with 7 bases fitting TRBD2. Germline V CDR1 and CDR2: GTSNPN, SVGIG (reference sequence). The J segment lost 5 bases and the V segment lost 5 bases, leaving 18 bases of the junction unmatched. The CDR3 is made up of 16 amino acids. CDR3 residues: CAWDKGSSGLLNEQYF. In DNA form, the CDR3 reads TGTGCCTGGGACAAAGGCTCTAGCGGCTTATTGAACGAGCAGTACTTC.

The J gene is TRBJ2-3, the V gene TRBV7-3; D remains unclear. Looked up from germline, CDR1 is SGHTA and CDR2 is FQGTGA. V was pared by 5 bases and J by 4 bases, with 10 bases between. This CDR3 contains 13 residues. The CDR3 DNA follows: TGTGCCAGCAGCGCCTCTAATGCAGATACGCAGTATTTT. Translation gives CASSASNADTQYF.

DNA of the CDR3: TGTGCCAGCAAAGACAGGGGCCTCTCCTACGAGCAGTACTTC. It encodes CASKDRGLSYEQYF. The chain carries TRBV6-5 and TRBJ2-7; 8 positions match TRBD1. The V and J ends lost 7 bases and 0 bases, in that order; junction bases with no gene match: 5. In germline, CDR1 is MNHEY, CDR2 SVGAGI. This CDR3 is 14 amino acids long.

The table lists this clone with a count of one. For the CDR3, the DNA is TGTGCCAGCAGTTTTACAGTAGCGGAAGGCTACACCTTC. It specifies CASSFTVAEGYTF. This sequence joins TRBV12-3 or TRBV12-4 and TRBJ1-2; no firm D call. The CDR3 covers 13 residues. V was trimmed by 3 bases and J by 8 bases, leaving 13 bases between them.

CDR3 loop: CASSRQGGEREKLFF. CDR3 coding DNA: TGTGCCAGCAGCCGGCAAGGGGGTGAACGTGAAAAACTGTTTTTT. The V gene is TRBV6-5, the J gene TRBJ1-4; maybe TRBD1 (6 bases). The CDR3 extends over 15 amino acids. Germline lookup yields CDR1 MNHEY and CDR2 SVGAGI. V lost 6 bases and J 7 bases, leaving 18 bases between the germline ends.

This chain connects TRBV28 to TRBJ1-6, with 7 bases lining up with TRBD1. Germline CDR1 is MDHEN and CDR2 is SYDVKM. The length of the CDR3 is 15 residues. Trimming at V came to 5 bases and at J to 9 bases, leaving 10 bases not matched to a gene. The DNA for the CDR3 is TGTGCCAGCAGTAAAAGGTCAGGGGGAGGTTCACCCCTCCACTTT. Residues: CASSKRSGGGSPLHF.

This chain uses TRBV18 with TRBJ2-7; 7 bases line up with TRBD2. The CDR3 runs to 16 residues. V lost 0 bases and J lost 0; bases outside the gene matches: 5. Per the germline V gene, CDR1 is KGHSH and CDR2 is LQKENI. CDR3 nucleotides: TGTGCCAGCTCACCACCAGCAGGGAGGGACTCCTACGAGCAGTACTTC. This sequence encodes CASSPPAGRDSYEQYF.

V usage is TRBV4-3 and J usage is TRBJ1-5; D possibly corresponds to TRBD1 (6 bases). CDR1 and CDR2 from the germline V gene are LGHNA and YSLEER. The ends were cut back, 0 bases at V and 7 bases at J, with 13 bases in the middle. This CDR3 has 15 amino acids. CDR3 sequence reads: CASSQDLGGVQPQHF. For the CDR3, the DNA is TGCGCCAGCAGCCAAGATCTAGGGGGTGTCCAGCCCCAGCATTTT.

This sequence joins TRBV7-2 and TRBJ1-3; D not resolved. V was cut by 1 base and J by 0 bases, with 10 bases left in between. The CDR3 consists of 16 residues. Germline loops: CDR1 SGHTA, CDR2 FQGNSA. The CDR3 sequence is CASSLGSGSSGNTIYF. For the CDR3, the DNA is TGTGCCAGCAGCTTAGGGTCAGGTTCCTCTGGAAACACCATATATTTT.

This clone was seen once. The chain combines TRBV18 with TRBJ1-4, with TRBD1 identical over 7 bases. The J segment lost 5 bases and the V segment lost 5 bases, leaving 8 bases of the junction unmatched. Germline V CDR1 and CDR2: KGHSH, LQKENI. This CDR3 has 15 amino acids. The CDR3 region is CASSFGTAGNEKLFF. In DNA form, the CDR3 reads TGTGCCAGCTCATTCGGGACAGCAGGGAATGAAAAACTGTTTTTT.

The chain has TRBV5-1 and TRBJ2-3; possible D gene TRBD2, 7 bases. The CDR3 has 15 residues. CDR1 SGHRS and CDR2 YFSETQ come from the germline V gene. Trimming pared 0 bases from V and 1 base from J, leaving 9 bases between. The CDR3 nucleotides read TGCGCCAGCAGCTTGGACGGGGGGCGCACAGATACGCAGTATTTT. It specifies CASSLDGGRTDTQYF.